This T cell receptor beta chain appears in the sequencing data of a study of cytomegalovirus exposure and HLA in healthy donors. About this clone itself: One end of the junction varies from germline; a read error may be responsible.

PCR used 60 Vbeta primers and 13 Jbeta primers. Only in-frame clones appear in the TCRdb table, and some are missing; sequencing was by immunoSEQ multiplex PCR. The repertoire has 85,000 to 100,000 clones, about four fifths of them found once; the top ten carry about 3.8%. CDR1 is SGHTS and CDR2 is YDEGEE in the germline V gene. CDR3 size: 14 residues. The specimen sequenced was PBMCs. The receptor was isolated from a woman aged 40 to 49 in good health and CMV-seronegative. This chain connects TRBV5-8 to TRBJ2-1, with TRBD1 matching over 7 bases. The CDR3 region has the DNA TGTGCCAGCACCTTGGACAGGTCCTACAATGAGCAGTTCTTC. Protein sequence: CASTLDRSYNEQFF.